These 18 T cell receptor beta chains came from one sample sequenced in a study of human T cells and chemical hapten exposure. Time point: patch test 1, 2 weeks after DPC sensitization. The sample's treatment: therapeutic diphenylcyclopropenone sensitization with weekly scalp DPC. From the RACE reads, TCRdb called clonotypes with MiXCR, one entry per CDR3 protein. The data hold under 130,000 distinct CDR3 sequences, with approximately 9.9% observed a single time. Sequencing used whole blood, obtained in connection with sensitization to the hapten diphenylcyclopropenone (DPC). All receptors derive from a woman aged 35 to 49 with alopecia areata. Some clones in this sample may be carry-over from other donors' samples.

In this sample, this clonotype turned up a few times. The chain has TRBV20-1 and TRBJ2-5; D is uncertain. Germline loops: CDR1 DFQATT, CDR2 SNEGSKA (reference sequence). The CDR3 sequence is 12 residues long. With 7 bases removed from V and 5 bases from J, the gap between germline ends came to 14 bases. The DNA of the CDR3 is TGCAGTGAAAGGCCGACGGGCGAGACCCAGTACTTC. Translation gives CSERPTGETQYF.

This chain links TRBV7-9 with TRBJ1-4; no clear D gene. Trimming pared 3 bases from V and 8 bases from J, leaving 4 bases between. The CDR3 runs 11 residues. From germline, CDR1 is SEHNR and CDR2 FQNEAQ (reference sequence). CDR3 sequence reads: CASSLREKLFF. DNA of the CDR3: TGTGCCAGCAGCTTGAGGGAAAAACTGTTTTTT.

At least ten counts were recorded for this clonotype. This chain links TRBV5-6 with TRBJ2-7; TRBD2 matches at 9 bases. The CDR3 length is 15 residues. Germline V gives CDR1 SGHDT, CDR2 YYEEEE. The V gene end was trimmed by 2 bases and the J gene end by 0 bases; junction bases not matched to a gene: 3. CDR3 loop: CASSFRTSASYEQYF. The CDR3 bases are TGTGCCAGCAGCTTCCGGACTAGCGCCTCCTACGAGCAGTACTTC. The variable domain in full, completed from reference TRBV5-6 and TRBJ2-7, reads DAGVTQSPTHLIKTRGQQVTLRCSPKSGHDTVSWYQQALGQGPQFIFQYYEEEERQRGNFPDRFSGHQFPNYSSELNVNALLLGDSALYLCASSFRTSASYEQYFGPGTRLTVT.

The sample holds many counts of this clonotype. This chain connects TRBV15 to TRBJ2-3; D is undetermined. Germline CDR1 reads LNHNV; CDR2 reads YYDKDF (reference sequence). This CDR3 has 13 amino acids. Trimming pared 8 bases from V and 1 base from J, leaving 10 bases between. In nucleotides, the CDR3 is TGTGCCACCTGGAGTTGGGGCACAGATACGCAGTATTTT. Its translation: CATWSWGTDTQYF.

In this sample, this clonotype turned up a few times. The chain has TRBV7-2 and TRBJ2-7; TRBD1 matches 10 bases. The CDR3 extends over 15 amino acids. V lost 4 bases, J lost 4 bases, and 7 bases stayed unmatched. Germline V CDR1 and CDR2: SGHTA, FQGNSA. Written as DNA, the CDR3 is TGTGCCAGCAGCTCCTACAGGACAGGGGGGTACGAGCAGTACTTC. As protein: CASSSYRTGGYEQYF.

This chain connects TRBV29-1 to TRBJ2-1; maybe TRBD2 (7 bases). The germline V gene encodes CDR1 SQVTM and CDR2 ANQGSEA. V was clipped by 7 bases and J by 6 bases, with 16 bases between them. This CDR3 spans 13 amino acids. The CDR3 spells CSAPGRGTNEQFF. CDR3 nucleotide sequence: TGCAGCGCCCCTGGGAGGGGGACCAATGAGCAGTTCTTC.

The V and J genes are TRBV12-3 or TRBV12-4 and TRBJ2-7, with D perhaps matching TRBD1 or TRBD2 (5 bases each). Trimming took 7 bases from V and 6 from J, leaving 16 bases between them. The CDR3 has 13 amino acids. Here the CDR3 DNA reads TGTGCCAGCACCCCCCAGGGCGCGGGCGAGCAGTACTTC. Its protein is CASTPQGAGEQYF.

This clonotype was seen ten or more times. The chain combines TRBV6-5 with TRBJ2-7; 11 nucleotides match TRBD2. The germline CDR1 and CDR2 sequences are MNHEY and SVGAGI. The CDR3 is 17 amino acids. The V gene end was trimmed by 5 bases and the J gene end by 0 bases; junction bases not matched to a gene: 9. The chain's CDR3 is CASSLFTSGGSSYEQYF. As DNA, the CDR3 is TGTGCCAGCAGTCTATTCACTAGCGGGGGCAGCTCCTACGAGCAGTACTTC.

This clonotype was seen a handful of times. The chain is built from TRBV4-2 and TRBJ2-1, with 7 bases lining up with TRBD1. The CDR3 contains 17 residues. V was clipped by 0 bases and J by 0 bases; unmatched bases: 5. Germline values: CDR1 LGHNA, CDR2 YNFKEQ. CDR3 coding DNA: TGTGCCAGCAGCCAAGAGGGCAAGGGGGCCTCCTACAATGAGCAGTTCTTC. This gives the protein CASSQEGKGASYNEQFF.

A few counts support this clonotype. The V gene is TRBV6-6, the J gene TRBJ2-3; 11 bases are shared with TRBD2. The CDR3 spans 14 residues. With V trimmed by 10 bases and J by 5 bases, 8 bases remained unmatched. Germline V gene data show CDR1 as MNHNY and CDR2 as SVGAGI (reference sequence). CDR3 loop: CAITSGGIRDTQYF. CDR3 in DNA: TGTGCCATAACTAGCGGGGGAATAAGAGATACGCAGTATTTT.

As for this clonotype: Since a much larger clone is just one base distant, this may be a read error. The conserved phenylalanine or tryptophan is not found at the CDR3 terminus, so this likely reflects a read error. The chain is built from TRBV20-1 and TRBJ2-1; D not certain. Germline V CDR1 and CDR2: DFQATT, SNEGSKA (reference sequence). The CDR3 contains 13 residues. The germline V and J ends were trimmed by 5 bases and 5 bases, with 13 bases remaining between them. The CDR3 loop is CSAPNPPNNEQFL. CDR3 bases: TGCAGTGCTCCCAACCCCCCGAACAATGAGCAGTTCTTA.

This clonotype was counted a few times. The CDR3 spells CASSLGLARQETQYF. CDR3 nucleotide sequence: TGCGCCAGCAGCTTGGGGTTAGCGCGACAAGAGACCCAGTACTTC. The rearrangement uses TRBV5-1 and TRBJ2-5; D is perhaps TRBD2 (5 bases). V was cut by 0 bases and J by 2 bases, with 11 bases left in between. The CDR3 runs to 15 residues. Germline CDR1 reads SGHRS; CDR2 reads YFSETQ. Full variable domain (outside the CDR3, taken from reference TRBV5-1 and TRBJ2-5): KAGVTQTPRYLIKTRGQQVTLSCSPISGHRSVSWYQQTPGQGLQFLFEYFSETQRNKGNFPGRFSGRQFSNSRSEMNVSTLELGDSALYLCASSLGLARQETQYFGPGTRLLVL.

This clonotype has just one count. The rearrangement uses TRBV20-1 and TRBJ2-1; the match to TRBD2 covers 11 bases. J gave up 8 bases and V 5 bases, and 8 bases lay outside the gene matches. Germline CDR1 is DFQATT and CDR2 is SNEGSKA (reference sequence). CDR3 length: 14 residues. CDR3: CSALTSGGYYEQFF. The DNA for the CDR3 is TGCAGTGCTCTCACTAGCGGGGGTTACTATGAGCAGTTCTTC.

At least ten counts were recorded for this clonotype. This sequence joins TRBV6-2 or TRBV6-3 and TRBJ2-3, with 7 bases matching TRBD1. V lost 0 bases to trimming and J lost 4 bases; unmatched junction nucleotides: 19. Germline-derived CDR1 and CDR2 are MNHEY and SVGEGT. The CDR3 loop spans 20 amino acids. DNA for the CDR3: TGTGCCAGCAGTTACTCCGCCGGGCGACGAAACAGGGGAATAGCAGATACGCAGTATTTT. Translated, it gives CASSYSAGRRNRGIADTQYF.

This clonotype was counted a few times. The chain carries TRBV10-3 and TRBJ2-4; TRBD2 matches at 8 bases. The germline gives CDR1 ENHRY, CDR2 SYGVKD. V was clipped by 11 bases and J by 0 bases; unmatched bases: 12. The CDR3 is 16 residues long. The CDR3 is CAAQSGGPVAKNIQYF. CDR3 nucleotides: TGTGCCGCTCAATCGGGGGGGCCGGTAGCCAAAAACATTCAGTACTTC.

This clonotype was recorded at least ten times. The chain couples TRBV20-1 to TRBJ1-2, with D perhaps TRBD1 (6 bases). This CDR3 spans 13 amino acids. Germline V gene lookup returns CDR1 DFQATT and CDR2 SNEGSKA (reference sequence). V shed 6 bases and J shed 4 bases, with 15 bases lying between them. CDR3 in DNA: TGCAGTGCCGATCGAGGGGGGTCCTATGGCTACACCTTC. This gives the protein CSADRGGSYGYTF.

This clonotype showed up many times. This rearrangement joins TRBV20-1 to TRBJ2-5; TRBD2 aligns across 7 bases. After removal of 0 bases from V and 2 bases from J, the junction contained 15 bases not matched to a gene. Germline values: CDR1 DFQATT, CDR2 SNEGSKA (reference sequence). This CDR3 has 18 amino acids. CDR3 DNA: TGCAGTGCTAGAGATTTGAATAGGCCTAGCGGAGCACAAGAGACCCAGTACTTC. This encodes CSARDLNRPSGAQETQYF.

This clonotype occurred a few times. This chain links TRBV7-8 with TRBJ2-1; TRBD2 agrees at 13 bases. From germline, CDR1 is SGHVS and CDR2 FQNEAQ. The V and J ends lost 2 bases and 12 bases, in that order; junction bases with no gene match: 7. The CDR3 covers 15 residues. CDR3 DNA sequence: TGTGCCAGCAGCTTATGGACTAGCGGGAGATTGGGGCAGTTCTTC. As protein: CASSLWTSGRLGQFF.